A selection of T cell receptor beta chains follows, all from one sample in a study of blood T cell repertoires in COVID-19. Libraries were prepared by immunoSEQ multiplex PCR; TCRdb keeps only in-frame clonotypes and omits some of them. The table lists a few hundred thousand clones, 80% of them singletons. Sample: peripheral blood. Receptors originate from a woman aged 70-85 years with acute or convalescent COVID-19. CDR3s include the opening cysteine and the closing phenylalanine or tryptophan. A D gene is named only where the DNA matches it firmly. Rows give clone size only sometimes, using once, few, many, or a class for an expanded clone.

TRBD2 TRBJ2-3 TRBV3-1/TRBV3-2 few TGTGCCAGCAGTCAACTAGCGGGGGGACGCACAGATACGCAGTATTTT CASSQLAGGRTDTQYF
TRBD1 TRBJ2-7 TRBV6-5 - TGTGCCAGCAGTTACTCGGGGGACAGCTCCTACGAGCAGTACTTC CASSYSGDSSYEQYF
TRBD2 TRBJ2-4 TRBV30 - TGTGCCTGGAAGCCCACCGGGACTAGCGGGGGGGTCAATACGTACTTC CAWKPTGTSGGVNTYF
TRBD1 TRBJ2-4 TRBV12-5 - TGTGCTAGTGGTTCACAGGGGGCGACCCCGCTAGCCAAAAACATTCAGTACTTC CASGSQGATPLAKNIQYF
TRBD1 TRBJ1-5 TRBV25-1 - TGTGCCAGCAGTGAATCCGGACAGGGTGTTAGCAATCAGCCCCAGCATTTT CASSESGQGVSNQPQHF
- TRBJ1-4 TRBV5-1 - TGCGCCAGCAGCCCGGAAACAGGCCCCAAAAAACTGTTTTTT CASSPETGPKKLFF
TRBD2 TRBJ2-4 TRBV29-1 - TGCAGCGTTCGTAGCGGGGGGCGTAGGAACATTCAGTACTTC CSVRSGGRRNIQYF
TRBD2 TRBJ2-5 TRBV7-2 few TGTGCCAGCAGCTTGACTAGCGGGGGGGGGCAAGAGACCCAGTACTTC CASSLTSGGGQETQYF
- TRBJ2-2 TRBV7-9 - TGTGCCAGCAGCTTAACTCCCGGGGAGCTGTTTTTT CASSLTPGELFF
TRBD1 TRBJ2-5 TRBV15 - TGTGCCACCAGCAGAGGGGGGACAGGGGAAGAGACCCAGTACTTC CATSRGGTGEETQYF
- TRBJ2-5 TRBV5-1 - TGCGCCAGCAGCTCACAGGGAAGTAGGCAAGAGACCCAGTACTTC CASSSQGSRQETQYF
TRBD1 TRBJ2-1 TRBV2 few TGTGCCAGCAGCTTGGGACAGGGATTCTACAATGAGCAGTTCTTC CASSLGQGFYNEQFF
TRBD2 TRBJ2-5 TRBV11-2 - TGTGCCTGCAAACGGACTAGCGGGGGACAGACCCAGTACTTC CACKRTSGGQTQYF
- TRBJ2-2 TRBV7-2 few TGTGCCAGCAGCGCCCGCGGGTCGAACACCGGGGAGCTGTTTTTT CASSARGSNTGELFF
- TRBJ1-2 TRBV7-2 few TGTGCCAGCAGCTCATTAGTCGGGAGTTCCTATGGCTACACCTTC CASSSLVGSSYGYTF
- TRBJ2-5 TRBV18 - TGTGCCAGCTCACCACAGGACAGTTCGGAGACCCAGTACTTC CASSPQDSSETQYF
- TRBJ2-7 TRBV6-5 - TGTGCCAGCATGAGCTACGAGCAGTACTTC CASMSYEQYF
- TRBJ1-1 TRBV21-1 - TGTGCCAGCAGCACAGGACAGGGTGGGGGTTCCCAGAACACTGAAGCTTTCTTT CASSTGQGGGSQNTEAFF
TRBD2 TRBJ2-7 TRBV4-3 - TGCGCCAGCAGCCTGCGACTAGCGGGGCCGGGGGAGCAGTACTTC CASSLRLAGPGEQYF
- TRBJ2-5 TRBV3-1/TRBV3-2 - TGTGCCAGCAGCCGCACAGGACAGTCTCAAGAGACCCAGTACTTC CASSRTGQSQETQYF
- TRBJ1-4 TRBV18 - TGTGCCAGCTCACCCCCAGGGGAAAAACTGTTTTTT CASSPPGEKLFF
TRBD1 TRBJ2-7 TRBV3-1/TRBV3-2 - TGTGCCAGCAGCCAAGATCCGCAGGGGGCGTACGAGCAGTACTTC CASSQDPQGAYEQYF
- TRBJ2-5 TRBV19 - TGTGCCAGTAGCGGCTCCGGGACTCGGAATTCCGGGGTCCAAGAGACCCAGTACTTC CASSGSGTRNSGVQETQYF
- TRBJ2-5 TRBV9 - TGTGCCAGCAGCGTAGGAGAGTATGAGACCCAGTACTTC CASSVGEYETQYF